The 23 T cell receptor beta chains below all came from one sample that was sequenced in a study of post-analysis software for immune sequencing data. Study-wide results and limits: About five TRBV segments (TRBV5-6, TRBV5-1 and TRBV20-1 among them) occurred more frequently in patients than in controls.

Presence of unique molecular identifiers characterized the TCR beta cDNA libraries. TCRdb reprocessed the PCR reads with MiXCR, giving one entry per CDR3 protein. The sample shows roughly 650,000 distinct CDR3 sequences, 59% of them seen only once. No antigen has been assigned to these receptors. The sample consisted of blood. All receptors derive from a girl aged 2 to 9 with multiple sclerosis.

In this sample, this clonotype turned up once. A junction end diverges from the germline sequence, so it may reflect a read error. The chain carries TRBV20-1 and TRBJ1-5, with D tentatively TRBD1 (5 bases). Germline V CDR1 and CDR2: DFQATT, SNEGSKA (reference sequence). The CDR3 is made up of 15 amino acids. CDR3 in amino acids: CSASQGGASSQPQHF. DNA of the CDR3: TGCAGTGCTAGTCAGGGAGGGGCGAGCAGTCAGCCCCAGCATTTT.

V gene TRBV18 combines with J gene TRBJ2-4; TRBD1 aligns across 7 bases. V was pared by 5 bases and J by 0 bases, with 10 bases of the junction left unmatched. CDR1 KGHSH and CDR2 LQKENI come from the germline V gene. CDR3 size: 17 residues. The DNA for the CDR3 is TGTGCCAGCTCATGGGCCGGGGACAGAGTAGCCAAAAACATTCAGTACTTC. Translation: CASSWAGDRVAKNIQYF.

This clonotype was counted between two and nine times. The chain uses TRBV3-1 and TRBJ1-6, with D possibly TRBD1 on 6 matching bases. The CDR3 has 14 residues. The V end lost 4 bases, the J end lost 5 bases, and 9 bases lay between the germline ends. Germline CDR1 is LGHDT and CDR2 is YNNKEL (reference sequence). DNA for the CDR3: TGTGCCAGCAGCCCAAACAGGGATAATTCACCCCTCCACTTT. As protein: CASSPNRDNSPLHF.

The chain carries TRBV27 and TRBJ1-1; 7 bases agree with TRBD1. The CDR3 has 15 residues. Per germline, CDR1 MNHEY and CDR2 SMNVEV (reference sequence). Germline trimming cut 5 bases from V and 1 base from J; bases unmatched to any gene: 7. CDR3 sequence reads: CASSRTGEPNTEAFF. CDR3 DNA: TGTGCCAGCAGTCGAACAGGGGAGCCGAACACTGAAGCTTTCTTT.

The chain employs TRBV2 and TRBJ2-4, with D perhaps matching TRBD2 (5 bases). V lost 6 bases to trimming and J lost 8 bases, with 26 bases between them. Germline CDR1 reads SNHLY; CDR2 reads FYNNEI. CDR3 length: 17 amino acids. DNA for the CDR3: TGTGCCAGCAGCCCCGTGGCAAGCCTGGGAGAGACGGACATTCAGTACTTC. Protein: CASSPVASLGETDIQYF.

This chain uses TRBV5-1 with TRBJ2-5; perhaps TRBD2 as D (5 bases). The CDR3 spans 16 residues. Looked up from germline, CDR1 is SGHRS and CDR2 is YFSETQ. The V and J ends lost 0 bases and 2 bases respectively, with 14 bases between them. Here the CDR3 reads CASSLAWVWRQETQYF. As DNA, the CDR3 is TGCGCCAGCAGCTTGGCGTGGGTTTGGAGGCAAGAGACCCAGTACTTC.

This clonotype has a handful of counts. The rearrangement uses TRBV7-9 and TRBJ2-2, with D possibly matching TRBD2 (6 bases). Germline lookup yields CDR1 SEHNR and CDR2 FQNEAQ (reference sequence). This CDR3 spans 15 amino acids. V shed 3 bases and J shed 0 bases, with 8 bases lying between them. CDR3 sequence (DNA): TGTGCCAGCAGCTTGGGGAGGCCGAACACCGGGGAGCTGTTTTTT. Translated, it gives CASSLGRPNTGELFF.

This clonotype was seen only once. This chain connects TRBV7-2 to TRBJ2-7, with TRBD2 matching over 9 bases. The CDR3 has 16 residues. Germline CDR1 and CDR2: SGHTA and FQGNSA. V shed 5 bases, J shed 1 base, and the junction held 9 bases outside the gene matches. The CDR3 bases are TGTGCCAGCAGCCGCACAGCGGGGGGACTTTCCTACGAGCAGTACTTC. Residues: CASSRTAGGLSYEQYF.

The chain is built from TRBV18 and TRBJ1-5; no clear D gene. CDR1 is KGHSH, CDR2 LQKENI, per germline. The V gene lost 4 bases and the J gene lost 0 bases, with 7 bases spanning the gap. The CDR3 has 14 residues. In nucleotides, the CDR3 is TGTGCCAGCTCACTTGTAGATAGCAATCAGCCCCAGCATTTT. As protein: CASSLVDSNQPQHF.

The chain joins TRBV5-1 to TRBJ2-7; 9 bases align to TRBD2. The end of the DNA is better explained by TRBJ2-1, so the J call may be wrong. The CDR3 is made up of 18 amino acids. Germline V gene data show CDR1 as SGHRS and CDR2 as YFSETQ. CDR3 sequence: CASSLSGTSGRPLAEQFF. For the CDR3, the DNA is TGCGCCAGCAGCTTGTCCGGGACGAGCGGGAGGCCCCTCGCGGAGCAGTTCTTC.

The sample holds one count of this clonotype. As DNA, the CDR3 is TGTGCCACCAGTGACGCAGGGGGAGAGACCCAGTACTTC. Amino acid sequence: CATSDAGGETQYF. The chain joins TRBV24-1 to TRBJ2-5; 7 positions match TRBD1. V trimming: 4 bases; J trimming: 4 bases; junction bases outside the gene matches: 2. The CDR3 consists of 13 residues. Germline CDR1 is KGHDR and CDR2 is SFDVKD.

For the CDR3, the DNA is TGTGCCATCAGTGAGGGCTGGGCAGCACAAGAGACCCAGTACTTC. Translation gives CAISEGWAAQETQYF. The V call is TRBV10-3, the J call TRBJ2-5; D gene uncertain. The CDR3 extends over 15 amino acids. V lost 2 bases, J lost 2 bases, and 12 bases lay in between. The V gene's germline CDR1 is ENHRY and CDR2 SYGVKD.

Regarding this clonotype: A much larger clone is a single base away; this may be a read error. DNA for the CDR3: TGTGCCAGCAGCTGGAGAGGCTACGAGCAGTACTTC. Amino acids: CASSWRGYEQYF. This chain joins TRBV11-2 and TRBJ2-7; D not certain. CDR1 SGHAT and CDR2 FQNNGV come from the germline V gene. This CDR3 is 12 amino acids long. V lost 4 bases to trimming and J lost 3 bases, with 7 bases between them.

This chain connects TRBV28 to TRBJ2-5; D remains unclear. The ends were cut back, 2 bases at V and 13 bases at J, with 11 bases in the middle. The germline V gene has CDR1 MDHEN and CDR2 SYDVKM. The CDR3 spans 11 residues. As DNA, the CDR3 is TGTGCCAGCAGTTTAGAAGGTGGCTGGTACTTC. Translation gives CASSLEGGWYF. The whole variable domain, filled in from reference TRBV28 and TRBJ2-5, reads DVKVTQSSRYLVKRTGEKVFLECVQDMDHENMFWYRQDPGLGLRLIYFSYDVKMKEKGDIPEGYSVSREKKERFSLILESASTNQTSMYLCASSLEGGWYFGPGTRLLVL.

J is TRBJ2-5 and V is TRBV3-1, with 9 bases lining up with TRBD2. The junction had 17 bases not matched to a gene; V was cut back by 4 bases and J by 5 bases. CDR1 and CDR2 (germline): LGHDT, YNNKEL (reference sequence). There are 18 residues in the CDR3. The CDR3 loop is CASSRERLAVSRGETQYF. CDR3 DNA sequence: TGTGCCAGCAGCCGGGAAAGACTAGCGGTCTCGAGGGGTGAGACCCAGTACTTC.

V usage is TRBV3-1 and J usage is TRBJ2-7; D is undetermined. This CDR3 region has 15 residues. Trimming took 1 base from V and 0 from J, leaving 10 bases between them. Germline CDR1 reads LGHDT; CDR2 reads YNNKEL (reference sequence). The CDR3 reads CASSQGVESSYEQYF. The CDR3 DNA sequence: TGTGCCAGCAGCCAAGGAGTGGAGAGCTCCTACGAGCAGTACTTC.

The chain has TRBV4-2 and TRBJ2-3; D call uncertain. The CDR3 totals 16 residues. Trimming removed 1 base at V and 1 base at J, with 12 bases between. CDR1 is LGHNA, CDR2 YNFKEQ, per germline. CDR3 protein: CASSQGMADGTDTQYF. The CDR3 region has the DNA TGTGCCAGCAGCCAAGGTATGGCGGACGGCACAGATACGCAGTATTTT.

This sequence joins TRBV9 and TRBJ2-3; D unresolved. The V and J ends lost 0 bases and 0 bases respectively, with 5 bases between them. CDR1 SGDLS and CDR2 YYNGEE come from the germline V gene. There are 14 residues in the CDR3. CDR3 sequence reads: CASSVDPSTDTQYF. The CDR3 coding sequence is TGTGCCAGCAGCGTAGACCCTAGCACAGATACGCAGTATTTT.

The CDR3 bases are TGTGCCAGCACCCTAGACCCGAACACTGAAGCTTTCTTT. This encodes CASTLDPNTEAFF. The chain is built from TRBV6-2 or TRBV6-3 and TRBJ1-1; D is unresolved. The germline CDR1 and CDR2 sequences are MNHEY and SVGEGT. The CDR3 is made up of 13 amino acids. V was clipped by 7 bases and J by 1 base, with 10 bases between them.

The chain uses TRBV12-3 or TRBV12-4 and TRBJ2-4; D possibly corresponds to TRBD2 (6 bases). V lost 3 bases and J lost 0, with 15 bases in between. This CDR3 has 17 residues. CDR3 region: CASSLWRGTLAKNIQYF. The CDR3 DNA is TGTGCCAGCAGTTTGTGGCGGGGCACACTAGCCAAAAACATTCAGTACTTC.

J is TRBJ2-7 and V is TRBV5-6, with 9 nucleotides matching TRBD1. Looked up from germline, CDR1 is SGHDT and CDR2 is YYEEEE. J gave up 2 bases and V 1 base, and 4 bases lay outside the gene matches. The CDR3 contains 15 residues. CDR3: CASSLTGQGAYEQYF. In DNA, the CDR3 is TGTGCCAGCAGCTTGACGGGACAGGGAGCCTACGAGCAGTACTTC.

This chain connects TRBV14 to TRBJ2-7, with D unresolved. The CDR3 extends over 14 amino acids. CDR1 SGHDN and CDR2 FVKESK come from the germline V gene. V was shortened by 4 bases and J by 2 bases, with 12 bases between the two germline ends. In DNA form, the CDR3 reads TGTGCCAGCAGCCGTGTGGTAGGTCCCTACGAGCAGTACTTC. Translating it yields CASSRVVGPYEQYF. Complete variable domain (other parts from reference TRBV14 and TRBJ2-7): EAGVTQFPSHSVIEKGQTVTLRCDPISGHDNLYWYRRVMGKEIKFLLHFVKESKQDESGMPNNRFLAERTGGTYSTLKVQPAELEDSGVYFCASSRVVGPYEQYFGPGTRLTVT.

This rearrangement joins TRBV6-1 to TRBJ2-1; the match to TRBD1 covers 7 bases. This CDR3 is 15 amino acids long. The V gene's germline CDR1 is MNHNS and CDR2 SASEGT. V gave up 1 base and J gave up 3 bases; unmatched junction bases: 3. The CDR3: CASSEGGQNYNEQFF. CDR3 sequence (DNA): TGTGCCAGCAGTGAAGGGGGACAGAACTACAATGAGCAGTTCTTC.